Listed below are T cell receptor beta chains from one sample, sequenced in a study of T cell responses to AZD1222 COVID-19 vaccine. This table comes from immunoSEQ multiplex PCR, and its TCRdb copy is limited to in-frame clones, with some not included. The data show approximately 150,000 clones, roughly 90% seen once. Sequencing was performed on peripheral blood, taken 28 days after the second AZD1222 dose. The receptor source for this set is an adult who received the AZD1222 COVID-19 vaccine. Each CDR3 is given with its conserved first and last residue. The order of the fields is J gene, V gene, D gene, clone size, CDR3 protein, CDR3 DNA. The D gene is left open where the match is weak. Clone size is stated in some rows and not others, as once, few, many or a class when expanded.

j_gene: TRBJ2-7; v_gene: TRBV19; d_gene: TRBD2; abundance: .; CDR3aa: CASTHGGTSGAYEQYF; CDR3nt: TGTGCCAGTACCCACGGCGGGACTAGCGGGGCCTACGAGCAGTACTTC
j_gene: TRBJ2-5; v_gene: TRBV6-6; d_gene: .; abundance: .; CDR3aa: CASSFRGETQYF; CDR3nt: TGTGCCAGCAGTTTCCGTGGGGAGACCCAGTACTTC
j_gene: TRBJ1-5; v_gene: TRBV3-1/TRBV3-2; d_gene: .; abundance: .; CDR3aa: CASSQGDSHNQPQHF; CDR3nt: TGTGCCAGCAGCCAGGGAGACAGCCACAATCAGCCCCAGCATTTT
j_gene: TRBJ2-1; v_gene: TRBV5-8; d_gene: TRBD2; abundance: once; CDR3aa: CASIPSLGLAEHNEQFF; CDR3nt: TGTGCCAGCATCCCTTCACTAGGACTAGCGGAGCACAATGAGCAGTTCTTC
j_gene: TRBJ1-2; v_gene: TRBV4-1; d_gene: .; abundance: .; CDR3aa: CASSQGAETSNYGYTF; CDR3nt: TGCGCCAGCAGCCAAGGGGCGGAAACCTCTAACTATGGCTACACCTTC
j_gene: TRBJ1-6; v_gene: TRBV9; d_gene: .; abundance: .; CDR3aa: CASSGDKKNSPLHF; CDR3nt: TGTGCCAGCAGCGGGGACAAAAAAAATTCACCCCTCCACTTT
j_gene: TRBJ2-1; v_gene: TRBV5-1; d_gene: .; abundance: .; CDR3aa: CASSSPMKGGSYNEQFF; CDR3nt: TGCGCCAGCAGCTCCCCGATGAAGGGCGGCTCCTACAATGAGCAGTTCTTC
j_gene: TRBJ1-6; v_gene: TRBV18; d_gene: .; abundance: .; CDR3aa: CASSSFNDSPLHF; CDR3nt: TGTGCCAGCTCATCATTTAATGATTCACCCCTCCACTTT
j_gene: TRBJ1-1; v_gene: TRBV5-8; d_gene: .; abundance: .; CDR3aa: CASSSLGVKTEAFF; CDR3nt: TGTGCCAGCAGCTCCCTGGGCGTAAAGACTGAAGCTTTCTTT
j_gene: TRBJ2-2; v_gene: TRBV6-5; d_gene: .; abundance: .; CDR3aa: CASLRGTTFTGELFF; CDR3nt: TGTGCCAGCTTAAGGGGGACTACCTTCACCGGGGAGCTGTTTTTT
j_gene: TRBJ1-2; v_gene: TRBV5-1; d_gene: .; abundance: .; CDR3aa: CASSLTPGSYGYTF; CDR3nt: TGCGCCAGCAGCTTGACCCCGGGCAGCTATGGCTACACCTTC
j_gene: TRBJ1-1; v_gene: TRBV20-1; d_gene: .; abundance: once; CDR3aa: CSASDYTEAFF; CDR3nt: TGCAGTGCTAGCGACTACACTGAAGCTTTCTTT
j_gene: TRBJ2-5; v_gene: TRBV11-1; d_gene: .; abundance: .; CDR3aa: CASSFPGAVQETQYF; CDR3nt: TGTGCCAGCAGCTTTCCGGGGGCCGTCCAAGAGACCCAGTACTTC
j_gene: TRBJ1-6; v_gene: TRBV2; d_gene: .; abundance: .; CDR3aa: CASRAADSRVYNSPLHF; CDR3nt: TGTGCCAGCAGGGCGGCCGATAGCAGGGTTTATAATTCACCCCTCCACTTT
j_gene: TRBJ2-1; v_gene: TRBV3-1/TRBV3-2; d_gene: TRBD2; abundance: .; CDR3aa: CASSQDRLAGSNEQFF; CDR3nt: TGTGCCAGCAGCCAAGATCGGCTAGCGGGGTCCAATGAGCAGTTCTTC